These T cell receptor beta chains were read from a single sample in a study of preoperative IRX-2 immunotherapy in early breast cancer. Produced via immunoSEQ multiplex PCR; TCRdb's table is partial and in-frame only. The sample contains under 20,000 clones, around four fifths of which appear only once. Sequences were derived from lymph node tissue, sampled after IRX-2 immunotherapy. These receptor sequences come from a human donor with breast cancer. Both conserved end residues are part of each CDR3. The D gene is left open where the match is weak. The size field is filled for only some rows; it gives once, few, many or a size class.

NA	14	TRBJ1-2	NA	TRBV14	TGTGCCAGCAGCCAAGATCGGCAGTCCTATGGCTACACCTTC	CASSQDRQSYGYTF
NA	12	TRBJ1-6	few	TRBV30	TGTGCCTGGGCCGGAAATAATTCACCCCTCCACTTT	CAWAGNNSPLHF
NA	14	TRBJ1-3	NA	TRBV18	TGTGCCAGCTCAAGCGGGGTATACGGAAACACCATATATTTT	CASSSGVYGNTIYF
NA	14	TRBJ2-7	once	TRBV19	TGTGCCAGTAGTTTAAGGGGAACCTTCTACGAGCAGTACTTC	CASSLRGTFYEQYF
NA	13	TRBJ1-1	NA	TRBV19	TGTGCCAGTAGTCCTGTTCGGGGCACTGAAGCTTTCTTT	CASSPVRGTEAFF
NA	14	TRBJ1-2	NA	TRBV18	TGTGCCAGCTCACCGTTCCCGGACCCGGAGGGCTACACCTTC	CASSPFPDPEGYTF
TRBD1	14	TRBJ2-7	NA	TRBV16	TGTGCCAGCAGCCACCCGGGACAGGGGCACGAGCAGTACTTC	CASSHPGQGHEQYF
TRBD1	18	TRBJ2-2	NA	TRBV18	TGTGCCAGCTCACCACCTTCGTATCAGGGGGCGAACACCGGGGAGCTGTTTTTT	CASSPPSYQGANTGELFF
TRBD2	15	TRBJ2-7	NA	TRBV11-3	TGTGCCAGCAGTCGCCAGAGCGGGAGTTCCTACGAGCAGTACTTC	CASSRQSGSSYEQYF
NA	15	TRBJ2-2	NA	TRBV10-2	TGCGCCAGCAGTCTTCATAACGCGAACACCGGGGAGCTGTTTTTT	CASSLHNANTGELFF
NA	16	TRBJ2-2	NA	TRBV30	TGTGCCGGCCACAGGGTAGGGTGGTTCAGCACCGGGGAGCTGTTTTTT	CAGHRVGWFSTGELFF
NA	18	TRBJ2-3	NA	TRBV15	TGTGCCACCAGCAGAGAGGGAGCGGGTATTACTAGCACAGATACGCAGTATTTT	CATSREGAGITSTDTQYF
NA	12	TRBJ1-2	once	TRBV19	TGTGCCAGTAGAGACAGCTACTATGGCTACACCTTC	CASRDSYYGYTF
TRBD2	14	TRBJ2-1	NA	TRBV5-1	TGCGCCAGCAGCCCATGGACGGGAGGGAATGAGCAGTTCTTC	CASSPWTGGNEQFF
NA	14	TRBJ1-6	NA	TRBV6-8	TGTGCCAGCAGTTATGCAGGGAAGAATTCACCCCTCCACTTT	CASSYAGKNSPLHF
NA	14	TRBJ2-2	NA	TRBV6-8	TGTGCCAGCAGTTACAGGGAACTCACCGGGGAGCTGTTTTTT	CASSYRELTGELFF
NA	16	TRBJ1-4	few	TRBV19	TGTGCCAGTAGCGGAGTGGTGGCCTCAACTAATGAAAAACTGTTTTTT	CASSGVVASTNEKLFF
NA	14	TRBJ2-7	NA	TRBV6-8	TGTGCCAGCGCCCAATTACAGGGTCGGGACGAGCAGTACTTC	CASAQLQGRDEQYF
TRBD1	13	TRBJ1-4	NA	TRBV16	TGTGCCAGCCAGGACAGGGAGAATGAAAAACTGTTTTTT	CASQDRENEKLFF
NA	14	TRBJ1-1	NA	TRBV1	TGCGCCAGCAGCCAAGTTGCAGTGAACACTGAAGCTTTCTTT	CASSQVAVNTEAFF
TRBD1	15	TRBJ2-7	NA	TRBV23-1	TGCGCCAGCAAATGGGGGCAGGGGGCGTCAAACGAGCAGTACTTC	CASKWGQGASNEQYF
TRBD1	14	TRBJ1-1	NA	TRBV6-8	TGTGCCAGCAGTAAGGGACAGGGGCGGGCTGAAGCTTTCTTT	CASSKGQGRAEAFF
TRBD2	17	TRBJ2-1	NA	TRBV11-3	TGTGCCAGCAGCCAAGGGGGACTAGCGGGAAACTACAATGAGCAGTTCTTC	CASSQGGLAGNYNEQFF
NA	15	TRBJ2-1	NA	TRBV28	TGTGCCAGTCGATTCGGGACTGCCTCCTACAATGAGCAGTTCTTC	CASRFGTASYNEQFF
NA	13	TRBJ1-1	NA	TRBV18	TGTGCCAGCTCACCACCTGTTGAAACTGAAGCTTTCTTT	CASSPPVETEAFF
TRBD1	15	TRBJ1-6	NA	TRBV6-8	TGTGCCAGCAACCCTGGACAGGGAAATAATTCACCCCTCCACTTT	CASNPGQGNNSPLHF
NA	14	TRBJ2-5	NA	TRBV11-3	TGTGCCAGCAGCTTAGATCAGGTCTGGGAGACCCAGTACTTC	CASSLDQVWETQYF
NA	16	TRBJ2-3	NA	TRBV11-3	TGTGCCAGCAGCTTAGTGGTCAGGCCCGCCACAGATACGCAGTATTTT	CASSLVVRPATDTQYF
NA	13	TRBJ2-7	NA	TRBV10-2	TGCGCCAGCATGAAGGGTCAAGGCTACGAGCAGTACTTC	CASMKGQGYEQYF
NA	13	TRBJ1-1	NA	TRBV14	TGTGCCAGCAGCCGCCTGAGGGAGACTGAAGCTTTCTTT	CASSRLRETEAFF
TRBD2	15	TRBJ2-7	once	TRBV13	TGTGCCAGCAGCTTAGGGGGACTAGCGGACTACGAGCAGTACTTC	CASSLGGLADYEQYF
NA	13	TRBJ2-1	once	TRBV29-1	TGCAGCGTAGGGAGGAGGGGGCTGGATGAGCAGTTCTTC	CSVGRRGLDEQFF
TRBD1	15	TRBJ2-1	NA	TRBV19	TGTGCCAGTAGTATACCAGGGGGCTCCTACAATGAGCAGTTCTTC	CASSIPGGSYNEQFF
TRBD1	15	TRBJ2-7	NA	TRBV10-2	TGCGCCAGCAGTGCCCGGGGACAGGGCATTTACGAGCAGTACTTC	CASSARGQGIYEQYF
NA	14	TRBJ2-2	NA	TRBV5-1	TGCGCCAGCACACTACCTTCGAACACCGGGGAGCTGTTTTTT	CASTLPSNTGELFF
NA	16	TRBJ2-6	NA	TRBV29-1	TGCAGCGTTGAAGAGTCGGGTTACTCTGGGGCCAACGTCCTGACTTTC	CSVEESGYSGANVLTF
NA	12	TRBJ1-4	few	TRBV30	TGTGCCCTAGCCACGGGGGGTGAAAAACTGTTTTTT	CALATGGEKLFF
NA	13	TRBJ1-1	NA	TRBV6-7	TGTGCCAGCAGTTACCGGAGGGCCACTGAAGCTTTCTTT	CASSYRRATEAFF
NA	14	TRBJ1-2	once	TRBV30	TGTGCCTGGAAACCCATCTCCAGGGACTATGGCTACACCTTC	CAWKPISRDYGYTF
TRBD1	15	TRBJ2-7	NA	TRBV28	TGTGCCAGCAGCACGACAGGGCCGTTGTCCTACGAGCAGTACTTC	CASSTTGPLSYEQYF
TRBD2	15	TRBJ2-3	once	TRBV19	TGTGCCAGTAGTATGAGACTAGCAGGCACAGATACGCAGTATTTT	CASSMRLAGTDTQYF
NA	14	TRBJ1-5	NA	TRBV19	TGTGCCAGTAGTCAAAGCAGTAGCAATCAGCCCCAGCATTTT	CASSQSSSNQPQHF
TRBD1	15	TRBJ2-7	NA	TRBV11-3	TGTGCCAGCAGCTCGCTGACAGGGGATGCCTACGAGCAGTACTTC	CASSSLTGDAYEQYF
NA	14	TRBJ1-4	NA	TRBV28	TGTGCCAGCAGTTTACGGGACACTAATGAAAAACTGTTTTTT	CASSLRDTNEKLFF
NA	16	TRBJ1-6	NA	TRBV12-5	TGTGCTAGTGGGCGAACAGGGTTTGACTATAATTCACCCCTCCACTTT	CASGRTGFDYNSPLHF